This TCR beta chain appears in the sequencing data of a study of breast tumors, draining lymph nodes, adjacent tissues. Axillary draining lymph nodes of breast cancer patients supplied the node samples. In this sample, this clonotype turned up many times. Its antigen remains unidentified. Unmatched junction bases numbered 5, after V lost 7 bases and J lost 5 bases. The length of the CDR3 is 14 residues. Germline V gene data show CDR1 as LNHDA and CDR2 as SQIVND (reference sequence). General observations from the study: Tumor T cell lymph node origin was a supported hypothesis, not proven. Luminal-like breast cancer showed significantly higher tumor–nontumor repertoire similarity than basal-like. Findings are consistent with lymph node origin and intratumoral expansion of most tumor T cells. Tumors had less TCR diversity than lymph nodes, more than nontumor tissue.

TCRdb re-called the multiplex PCR reads through MiXCR, storing one row per CDR3 protein. The sample contains 200,000 or so distinct CDR3 sequences, 25% to 40% of which appear only once. Sequencing was performed on axillary lymph node tissue. The V and J genes are TRBV19 and TRBJ2-1, with TRBD2 identical over 10 bases. The receptor's source is a female donor with breast cancer. Some clones in this sample may be carry-over from other donors' samples. The CDR3 sequence is CASKERGGDNEQFF. CDR3 bases: TGTGCCAGTAAGGAGCGGGGGGGAGACAATGAGCAGTTCTTC.